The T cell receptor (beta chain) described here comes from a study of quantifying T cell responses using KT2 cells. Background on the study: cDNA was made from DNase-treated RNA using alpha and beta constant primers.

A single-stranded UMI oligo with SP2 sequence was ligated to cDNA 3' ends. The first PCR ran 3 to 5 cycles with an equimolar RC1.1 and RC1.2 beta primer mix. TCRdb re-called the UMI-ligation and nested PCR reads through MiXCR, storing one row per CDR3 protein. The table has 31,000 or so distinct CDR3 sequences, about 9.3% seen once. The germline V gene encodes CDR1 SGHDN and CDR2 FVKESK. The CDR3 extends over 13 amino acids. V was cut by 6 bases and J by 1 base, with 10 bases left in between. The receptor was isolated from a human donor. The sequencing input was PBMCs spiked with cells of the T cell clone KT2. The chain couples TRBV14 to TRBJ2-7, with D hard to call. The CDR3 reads CASRRTASYEQYF. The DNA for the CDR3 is TGTGCCAGCAGGCGGACGGCTTCCTACGAGCAGTACTTC.